This T cell receptor (beta chain) emerged from a study of T-cell memory formation after mild COVID-19. This clonotype has only a few counts. What it binds is unknown. CDR1 and CDR2 (germline): MNHEY, SVGAGI. After removal of 8 bases from V and 1 base from J, the junction contained 8 bases not matched to a gene. This CDR3 spans 15 amino acids. Findings and caveats of the study: CD4+ bias marked clones expanding day 15 to 37, unlike balanced contracting clones.

TCRdb re-called the 5' RACE reads through MiXCR, storing one row per CDR3 protein. Among about 82,000 distinct CDR3 sequences listed, roughly 15% were seen once. Sequenced sample: PBMCs or a T cell subset sorted from them (not recorded which). The rearrangement joins TRBV6-5 to TRBJ2-1, with 7 bases aligning to TRBD2. This receptor was identified in a man younger than 35 who had mild COVID-19 (a few samples of this study predate the infection). Cell type and time point are not known. The CDR3 protein is CASRDRDYSYNEQFF. The CDR3 coding sequence is TGTGCCAGCCGGGACCGGGACTATTCCTACAATGAGCAGTTCTTC.